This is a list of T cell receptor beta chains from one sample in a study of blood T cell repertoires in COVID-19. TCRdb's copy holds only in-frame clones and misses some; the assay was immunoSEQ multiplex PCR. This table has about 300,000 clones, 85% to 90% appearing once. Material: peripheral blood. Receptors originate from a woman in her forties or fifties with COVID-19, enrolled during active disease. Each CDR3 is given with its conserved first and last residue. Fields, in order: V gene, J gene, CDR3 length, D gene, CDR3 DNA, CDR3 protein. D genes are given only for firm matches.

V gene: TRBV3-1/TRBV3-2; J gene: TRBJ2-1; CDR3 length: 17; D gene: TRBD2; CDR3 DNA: TGTGCCAGCAGCCAAGTTTCGCTAGCGGGAGGCTACAATGAGCAGTTCTTC; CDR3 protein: CASSQVSLAGGYNEQFF
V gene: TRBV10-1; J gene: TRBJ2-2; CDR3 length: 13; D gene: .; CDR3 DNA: TGCGCCAGCAGTTCTAGGAACACCGGGGAGCTGTTTTTT; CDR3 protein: CASSSRNTGELFF
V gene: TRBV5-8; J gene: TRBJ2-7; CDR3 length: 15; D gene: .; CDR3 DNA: TGTGCCAGCAGCTCCACTCTCGGACAGACTTACGAGCAGTACTTC; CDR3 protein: CASSSTLGQTYEQYF
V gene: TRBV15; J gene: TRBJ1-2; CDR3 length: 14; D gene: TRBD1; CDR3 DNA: TGTGCCACCAGCAGGTATACAGGGGAGGTGCGCTACACCTTC; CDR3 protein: CATSRYTGEVRYTF
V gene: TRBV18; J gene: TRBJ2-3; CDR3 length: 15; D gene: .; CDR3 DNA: TGTGCCAGCTCACCAGCTGGGGCCAGCACAGATACGCAGTATTTT; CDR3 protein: CASSPAGASTDTQYF
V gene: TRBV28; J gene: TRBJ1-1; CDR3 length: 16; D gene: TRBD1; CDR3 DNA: TGTGCCAGCAGGGTCCCGGGACAGGGTACGGGAACTGAAGCTTTCTTT; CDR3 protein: CASRVPGQGTGTEAFF
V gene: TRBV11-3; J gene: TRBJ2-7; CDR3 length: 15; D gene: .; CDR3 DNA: TGTGCCAGCAGCCCCCGGCGCGGGAACTTATGGGAGCAGTACTTC; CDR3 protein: CASSPRRGNLWEQYF
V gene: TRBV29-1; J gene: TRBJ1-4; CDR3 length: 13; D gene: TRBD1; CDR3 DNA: TGCAGCGTCCGGGACAGGGGAGGGGAAAAACTGTTTTTT; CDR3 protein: CSVRDRGGEKLFF
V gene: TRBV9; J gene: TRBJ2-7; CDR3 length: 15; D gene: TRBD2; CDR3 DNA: TGTGCCAGCAGCGCGGGGGTGGTAGCGGGAGCTGAGCAGTACTTC; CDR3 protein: CASSAGVVAGAEQYF
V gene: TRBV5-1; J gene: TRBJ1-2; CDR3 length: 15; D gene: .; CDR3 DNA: TGCGCCAGCAGCTTCATGGTGCGACAGGAGTTTGGCTACACCTTC; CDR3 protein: CASSFMVRQEFGYTF
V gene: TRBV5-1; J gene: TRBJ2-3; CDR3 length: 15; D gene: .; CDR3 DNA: TGCGCCAGCAGCTTGGTGGGCAGGGTAACAGATACGCAGTATTTT; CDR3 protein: CASSLVGRVTDTQYF
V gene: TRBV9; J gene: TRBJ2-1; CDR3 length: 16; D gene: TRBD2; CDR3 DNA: TGTGCCAGCAGCCCACGGACTAGCGGGAGGAGTAATGAGCAGTTCTTC; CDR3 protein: CASSPRTSGRSNEQFF
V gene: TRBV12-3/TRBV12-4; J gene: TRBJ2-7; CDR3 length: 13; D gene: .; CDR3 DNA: TGTGCCAGCAGCCGAGGGACTTATTACGAGCAGTACTTC; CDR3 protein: CASSRGTYYEQYF
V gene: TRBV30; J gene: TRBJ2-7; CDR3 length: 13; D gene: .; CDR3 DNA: TGTGCCTGGAGAGAATACAGCCTCTACGAGCAGTACTTC; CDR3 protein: CAWREYSLYEQYF
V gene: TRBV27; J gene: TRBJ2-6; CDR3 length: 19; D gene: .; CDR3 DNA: TGTGCCAGCAGTCCATTTACAGGGTATAGGAACTCTGGGGCCAACGTCCTGACTTTC; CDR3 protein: CASSPFTGYRNSGANVLTF